Presented here are 18 T cell receptor beta chains from one specimen sequenced in a study of T-cell reconstitution after alpha-beta-depleted transplantation in children. Unique molecular identifiers were used in preparing the TCRbeta library. TCRdb used MiXCR to reprocess the PCR reads, holding one entry per CDR3 protein. The top ten hold roughly 4% of the sample, which has about 610,000 distinct CDR3 sequences, approximately 10% seen once. The sample was PBMCs from the stem cell graft donor, taken from the stem cell graft. The receptors were gathered from a human donor who donated a stem cell graft to a child with acute myeloid leukemia.

Many counts were recorded for this clonotype. The V and J genes are TRBV29-1 and TRBJ1-1, with 9 bases fitting TRBD1. V shed 6 bases, J shed 5 bases, and the junction held 13 bases outside the gene matches. The CDR3 is made up of 15 amino acids. The germline CDR1 and CDR2 sequences are SQVTM and ANQGSEA. The CDR3 region is CSVISLDRGWTEAFF. CDR3 in DNA: TGCAGCGTCATTTCCCTGGACAGGGGATGGACTGAAGCTTTCTTT.

There are a few counts of this clonotype. This sequence joins TRBV12-3 or TRBV12-4 and TRBJ2-7, with D tentatively TRBD1 (6 bases). This CDR3 spans 14 amino acids. Trimming stripped 6 bases from V and 0 bases from J, with 12 bases between. In DNA form, the CDR3 reads TGTGCCAGCAGGCGTTCAGGGGTCTCCTACGAGCAGTACTTC. Protein sequence: CASRRSGVSYEQYF.

This rearrangement joins TRBV25-1 to TRBJ2-2, with D possibly being TRBD1 (6 bases). Germline loops: CDR1 MGHDK, CDR2 SYGVNS. This CDR3 region has 15 residues. V dropped 7 bases and J dropped 3 bases, with 15 bases sitting between them. CDR3 residues: CASMKGAGDTGELFF. In DNA, the CDR3 is TGTGCCAGCATGAAAGGGGCAGGGGACACCGGGGAGCTGTTTTTT.

The sample holds many counts of this clonotype. The chain joins TRBV20-1 to TRBJ2-1; TRBD1 matches at 10 bases. The CDR3 is 15 amino acids. V lost 4 bases, J lost 0 bases, and 3 bases stayed unmatched. CDR1 is DFQATT, CDR2 SNEGSKA, per germline (reference sequence). The CDR3, as DNA: TGCAGTGCTACGGACAGGGGGGTCTCCTACAATGAGCAGTTCTTC. This encodes CSATDRGVSYNEQFF.

This clonotype occurred a few times. This chain uses TRBV5-1 with TRBJ2-3, with TRBD2 matching 7 bases. V lost 2 bases to trimming and J lost 2 bases; unmatched junction nucleotides: 5. The length of the CDR3 is 15 residues. Germline values: CDR1 SGHRS, CDR2 YFSETQ. This CDR3 reads CASSFSSGNTDTQYF. The CDR3 bases are TGCGCCAGCAGCTTCTCTAGCGGTAACACAGATACGCAGTATTTT.

In this sample, this clonotype turned up a few times. The J gene is TRBJ2-5, the V gene TRBV18; no reliable D call. The CDR3 has 12 amino acids. From germline, CDR1 is KGHSH and CDR2 LQKENI. Between the trimmed V and J ends, which lost 2 bases and 8 bases, there was a span of 9 bases. The CDR3 DNA reads TGTGCCAGCTCACCATTCACCCAAACCCAGTACTTC. This codes for CASSPFTQTQYF.

Many counts were recorded for this clonotype. The V gene is TRBV28, the J gene TRBJ2-3; D gene unclear. This CDR3 is built from 14 residues. Germline V gene lookup returns CDR1 MDHEN and CDR2 SYDVKM. Trimming pared 3 bases from V and 2 bases from J, leaving 9 bases between. In DNA, the CDR3 is TGTGCCAGCAGTTTTGAGGCCACCACAGATACGCAGTATTTT. It translates to CASSFEATTDTQYF.

This clonotype was recorded a few times. The V and J genes are TRBV20-1 and TRBJ2-7, with 7 bases aligning to TRBD2. Trimming cost V 0 bases and J 0 bases; bases outside gene matches: 8. Germline CDR1 DFQATT, CDR2 SNEGSKA (reference sequence). This CDR3 has 16 amino acids. The CDR3 here is CSARDPLAVSSYEQYF. The CDR3 nucleotides are TGCAGTGCTAGAGACCCGCTAGCGGTAAGCTCCTACGAGCAGTACTTC.

This chain's CDR3 is CAIRGGTDPIGYTF. The CDR3, as DNA: TGTGCCATCAGGGGCGGGACAGATCCTATTGGCTACACCTTC. This chain links TRBV10-3 with TRBJ1-2; 7 bases are a match to TRBD1. This CDR3 spans 14 amino acids. The V gene end was trimmed by 6 bases and the J gene end by 7 bases; junction bases not matched to a gene: 11. The germline gives CDR1 ENHRY, CDR2 SYGVKD.

The chain carries TRBV29-1 and TRBJ2-3; D may be TRBD1 (8 bases). Germline V gene sequence: CDR1 SQVTM, CDR2 ANQGSEA. The CDR3 length is 15 residues. V was shortened by 1 base and J by 2 bases, with 13 bases between the two germline ends. As DNA, the CDR3 is TGCAGCGTTGAAGGGACAGGGACTACCACAGATACGCAGTATTTT. It translates to CSVEGTGTTTDTQYF.

The chain employs TRBV29-1 and TRBJ2-7; 8 nucleotides align to TRBD2. V shed 5 bases, J shed 2 bases, and the junction held 5 bases outside the gene matches. The CDR3 is 13 amino acids. The germline gives CDR1 SQVTM, CDR2 ANQGSEA. The CDR3 protein is CSVKGGLAYEQYF. The CDR3 bases are TGCAGCGTTAAAGGGGGACTAGCCTACGAGCAGTACTTC.

This clonotype was seen repeatedly, ten times or more. The chain employs TRBV6-5 and TRBJ2-1; 10 bases agree with TRBD2. Germline V gives CDR1 MNHEY, CDR2 SVGAGI. After removal of 4 bases from V and 3 bases from J, the junction contained 3 bases not matched to a gene. This CDR3 contains 15 residues. CDR3 DNA sequence: TGTGCCAGCAGTTCTAGCGGGAGTATCTACAATGAGCAGTTCTTC. It yields the protein CASSSSGSIYNEQFF.

This clonotype occurred many times. The chain recombines TRBV27 with TRBJ1-1; D perhaps matches TRBD1 (6 bases). With 3 bases removed from V and 7 bases from J, the gap between germline ends came to 12 bases. The CDR3 sequence is 13 residues long. In germline, CDR1 is MNHEY, CDR2 SMNVEV (reference sequence). CDR3: CASSFPGGFEAFF. CDR3 DNA sequence: TGTGCCAGCAGTTTCCCGGGGGGCTTTGAAGCTTTCTTT.

This clonotype was counted ten times or more. The rearrangement uses TRBV21-1 and TRBJ2-5. TRBV21-1 corresponds to a pseudogene. There are 16 residues in the CDR3. The CDR3 nucleotides read TGTGCCAGCAGCAAAGGGTCTGGGGAAAGCCAAGAGACCCAGTACTTC. This translates into CASSKGSGESQETQYF.

The table lists this clonotype with many counts. The V and J genes are TRBV29-1 and TRBJ2-7; D is possibly TRBD1 (6 bases). CDR3 length equals 15 residues. Germline CDR1 and CDR2: SQVTM and ANQGSEA. V was trimmed by 0 bases and J by 1 base, leaving 13 bases between them. The CDR3 reads CSVEDRAGVSYEQYF. Here the CDR3 DNA reads TGCAGCGTTGAAGATCGGGCAGGGGTTTCCTACGAGCAGTACTTC.

This clonotype has just a few counts. The chain has TRBV7-9 and TRBJ1-1; D uncertain. The CDR3 length is 13 residues. Germline lookup yields CDR1 SEHNR and CDR2 FQNEAQ (reference sequence). The ends were cut back, 5 bases at V and 3 bases at J, with 10 bases in the middle. The CDR3 DNA reads as TGTGCCAGCAGCCCTCCAGCTGACACTGAAGCTTTCTTT. It translates to CASSPPADTEAFF.

In this sample, this clonotype turned up many times. V gene TRBV4-3 combines with J gene TRBJ2-7; 7 nucleotides line up with TRBD1. V was pared by 4 bases and J by 7 bases, with 7 bases of the junction left unmatched. The V gene's germline CDR1 is LGHNA and CDR2 YSLEER. This CDR3 spans 13 amino acids. The CDR3 loop is CASSRSMDREQYF. CDR3 sequence (DNA): TGCGCCAGCAGCCGCTCGATGGACAGGGAGCAGTACTTC.

In its sample, this clonotype was seen many times. The V and J genes are TRBV12-3 or TRBV12-4 and TRBJ2-1, with D possibly matching TRBD2 (5 bases). This CDR3 has 15 residues. V was shortened by 2 bases and J by 8 bases, with 16 bases between the two germline ends. For the CDR3, the DNA is TGTGCCAGCAGTTTAAGGAGGCCGGACCGGGATGAGCAGTTCTTC. Protein product: CASSLRRPDRDEQFF.